The rows below give T cell receptor beta chains drawn from one sample of a study of T cell responses to AZD1222 COVID-19 vaccine. Using immunoSEQ multiplex PCR, the repertoire was profiled, and TCRdb retains in-frame clones only, with some absent. The table includes roughly 120,000 clones, 75% to 95% detected once. The material sequenced was peripheral blood, taken on day 0 of AZD1222 vaccination. These receptors came from an adult in good health. CDR3s include the opening cysteine and the closing phenylalanine or tryptophan. The D gene is left open where the match is weak. Rows may omit the clone size; those that give it use once, few, many or a size class.

d_call,clone_size,v_call,j_call,cdr3_aa,cdr3_nt
.,.,TRBV5-4,TRBJ1-2,CASSPDWGDGYTF,TGTGCCAGCAGCCCAGACTGGGGGGATGGCTACACCTTC
TRBD1,.,TRBV7-3,TRBJ1-1,CASSLTPGTGIEAFF,TGTGCCAGCAGCTTAACTCCCGGGACAGGGATTGAGGCTTTCTTT
.,.,TRBV4-1,TRBJ1-2,CASSQEPGQAYGYTF,TGCGCCAGCAGCCAAGAACCCGGGCAGGCCTATGGCTACACCTTC
TRBD2,.,TRBV7-4,TRBJ2-1,CASSLGSGVPDNEQFF,TGTGCCAGCAGCTTAGGGAGCGGGGTACCGGACAATGAGCAGTTCTTC
TRBD2,.,TRBV5-1,TRBJ2-2,CASSASGRNTGELFF,TGCGCCAGCAGCGCTAGCGGACGAAACACCGGGGAGCTGTTTTTT
TRBD1,.,TRBV27,TRBJ2-1,CASSPLGQGKVQFF,TGTGCCAGCAGTCCTTTAGGACAGGGGAAAGTGCAGTTCTTC
.,.,TRBV7-9,TRBJ2-7,CASSRPEQSAYEQYF,TGTGCCAGCAGCCGCCCAGAACAGAGCGCCTACGAGCAGTACTTC
.,.,TRBV5-1,TRBJ1-1,CASSTGGLNTEAFF,TGCGCCAGCAGCACAGGAGGATTGAACACTGAAGCTTTCTTT
TRBD2,.,TRBV7-2,TRBJ2-7,CASSLGVREYEQYF,TGTGCCAGCAGCTTAGGGGTGCGGGAGTACGAGCAGTACTTC
.,.,TRBV5-4,TRBJ1-4,CASSSRAEGEKLFF,TGTGCCAGCAGCTCGCGGGCCGAAGGTGAAAAACTGTTTTTT
TRBD1,.,TRBV27,TRBJ1-2,CASSLTGDGYTF,TGTGCCAGCAGTTTGACAGGGGATGGCTACACCTTC
.,.,TRBV2,TRBJ1-2,CASSEEGQDGYTF,TGTGCCAGCAGTGAGGAGGGGCAGGATGGCTACACCTTC
.,.,TRBV9,TRBJ2-3,CASSPARGVSTDTQYF,TGTGCCAGCAGCCCCGCCCGCGGGGTAAGCACAGATACGCAGTATTTT
TRBD1,.,TRBV7-6,TRBJ1-1,CASSFLQGLNTEAFF,TGTGCCAGCAGCTTTCTACAGGGGCTGAACACTGAAGCTTTCTTT
TRBD2,.,TRBV5-6,TRBJ2-1,CASSYDYPGLAGYNEQFF,TGTGCCAGCAGCTACGATTACCCGGGACTAGCGGGGTACAATGAGCAGTTCTTC
.,.,TRBV2,TRBJ2-1,CASGPGFYEQFF,TGTGCCAGCGGGCCCGGGTTTTATGAGCAGTTCTTC
.,.,TRBV9,TRBJ2-1,CASSVVGDNEQFF,TGTGCCAGCAGCGTAGTCGGAGACAATGAGCAGTTCTTC
TRBD1,.,TRBV12-3/TRBV12-4,TRBJ1-1,CASSEGGGPEAFF,TGTGCCAGCAGTGAGGGAGGGGGCCCTGAAGCTTTCTTT
.,.,TRBV30,TRBJ1-6,CAWRTRDGSPLHF,TGTGCCTGGAGGACACGGGACGGATCACCCCTCCACTTT
.,.,TRBV29-1,TRBJ2-1,CSVEVDLANEQFF,TGCAGCGTTGAAGTCGATCTCGCCAATGAGCAGTTCTTC
TRBD1,once,TRBV19,TRBJ2-2,CAHFGRDRVWTGELFF,TGTGCCCATTTCGGCCGGGACAGGGTGTGGACCGGGGAGCTGTTTTTT
.,.,TRBV5-4,TRBJ2-1,CASRFARDPDHNEQFF,TGTGCCAGCAGATTCGCCCGGGACCCAGACCACAATGAGCAGTTCTTC
TRBD1,.,TRBV6-5,TRBJ1-1,CASSSTGATEAFF,TGTGCCAGCAGTTCCACAGGGGCCACTGAAGCTTTCTTT
.,.,TRBV9,TRBJ2-5,CASSVGGLAGQETQYF,TGTGCCAGCAGCGTAGGAGGGCTAGCTGGCCAAGAGACCCAGTACTTC
.,.,TRBV29-1,TRBJ1-1,CSVSRQANTEAFF,TGCAGCGTTTCGAGACAGGCGAACACTGAAGCTTTCTTT
TRBD1,.,TRBV18,TRBJ1-2,CASSPTGGAGYTF,TGTGCCAGCTCACCGACAGGGGGGGCTGGCTACACCTTC
TRBD1,.,TRBV5-1,TRBJ1-6,CASSKGQVENSPLHF,TGCGCCAGCAGCAAGGGACAGGTCGAAAATTCACCCCTCCACTTT
.,few,TRBV6-2/TRBV6-3,TRBJ2-6,CASSYGGQGGTGANVLTF,TGTGCCAGCAGTTACGGCGGTCAGGGGGGAACTGGGGCCAACGTCCTGACTTTC
.,.,TRBV10-3,TRBJ1-4,CAISYEVFGEKLFF,TGTGCCATCAGTTATGAGGTTTTCGGTGAAAAACTGTTTTTT
TRBD2,.,TRBV5-4,TRBJ2-3,CASSPMGLAGADTQYF,TGTGCCAGCAGCCCCATGGGACTAGCGGGCGCAGATACGCAGTATTTT
.,.,TRBV15,TRBJ2-7,CATSSRGVGEQYF,TGTGCCACCAGCAGTCGAGGAGTTGGTGAGCAGTACTTC
.,.,TRBV7-2,TRBJ2-1,CASSRNNEQFF,TGTGCCAGCAGCCGAAACAATGAGCAGTTCTTC
TRBD1,few,TRBV6-2/TRBV6-3,TRBJ1-5,CASSYGTGYSNQPQHF,TGTGCCAGCAGTTACGGGACAGGGTATAGCAATCAGCCCCAGCATTTT
.,.,TRBV15,TRBJ1-5,CATSRDLSRRLWSNQPQHF,TGTGCCACCAGCAGAGATCTGAGTAGGAGGCTGTGGAGCAATCAGCCCCAGCATTTT
.,.,TRBV3-1/TRBV3-2,TRBJ1-3,CASGGDAGRYSGNTIYF,TGTGCCAGCGGTGGTGACGCGGGAAGATACTCTGGAAACACCATATATTTT
.,.,TRBV21-1,TRBJ2-7,CASSKRQALSSYEQYF,TGTGCCAGCAGCAAACGACAAGCACTCAGCTCCTACGAGCAGTACTTC
.,once,TRBV15,TRBJ1-1,CATSRDLGTEAFF,TGTGCCACCAGCAGAGATCTGGGCACTGAAGCTTTCTTT
.,once,TRBV7-2,TRBJ2-3,CASSPTGTSFRGNTQYF,TGTGCCAGCAGCCCAACGGGGACCTCATTTAGGGGAAATACGCAGTATTTT
TRBD2,.,TRBV19,TRBJ2-3,CASSPRFSGNTDTQYF,TGTGCCAGTAGTCCACGATTTAGCGGGAACACAGATACGCAGTATTTT
.,few,TRBV5-4,TRBJ2-1,CASSEEDYNEQFF,TGTGCCAGCAGCGAGGAGGATTACAATGAGCAGTTCTTC
.,.,TRBV19,TRBJ1-1,CASSKVGGDTEAFF,TGTGCCAGTAGTAAGGTCGGAGGGGACACTGAAGCTTTCTTT
.,once,TRBV27,TRBJ1-5,CATNPGGNQPQHF,TGTGCCACAAATCCAGGGGGCAATCAGCCCCAGCATTTT
TRBD2,.,TRBV2,TRBJ2-7,CASRGLAGVGAYEQYF,TGTGCCAGCAGGGGACTAGCGGGAGTTGGAGCCTACGAGCAGTACTTC
.,.,TRBV24-1,TRBJ2-7,CATSDRGYEQYF,TGTGCCACCAGTGACAGGGGCTACGAGCAGTACTTC
.,.,TRBV10-2,TRBJ2-1,CASSEASYNEQFF,TGCGCCAGCAGTGAGGCCAGCTACAATGAGCAGTTCTTC
TRBD1,.,TRBV25-1,TRBJ1-5,CASRGTGYQPQHF,TGTGCCAGCAGGGGGACAGGGTATCAGCCCCAGCATTTT
TRBD1,.,TRBV3-1/TRBV3-2,TRBJ1-1,CASSHPGQGAFTEAFF,TGTGCCAGCAGCCACCCGGGACAGGGGGCTTTCACTGAAGCTTTCTTT
.,.,TRBV6-2/TRBV6-3,TRBJ2-7,CASSYANIHEQYF,TGTGCCAGCAGTTACGCCAACATCCACGAGCAGTACTTC
TRBD2,.,TRBV4-2,TRBJ2-1,CASRERDPNNEQFF,TGTGCCAGCAGGGAGCGGGACCCCAACAATGAGCAGTTCTTC
.,.,TRBV19,TRBJ1-4,CASSIPGAGEKLFF,TGTGCCAGTAGTATACCGGGGGCAGGAGAAAAACTGTTTTTT
.,once,TRBV7-2,TRBJ2-2,CASSPPSGNTGELFF,TGTGCCAGCAGCCCCCCATCGGGGAACACCGGGGAGCTGTTTTTT
.,.,TRBV7-9,TRBJ2-2,CASSLVRSGRVTGELFF,TGTGCCAGCAGCTTAGTTAGGTCGGGCCGTGTAACCGGGGAGCTGTTTTTT
.,.,TRBV7-9,TRBJ1-1,CASSSTGEAFF,TGTGCCAGCAGCTCGACAGGTGAAGCTTTCTTT
.,.,TRBV7-8,TRBJ1-4,CASSLAAGSKLFF,TGTGCCAGCAGCTTAGCGGCCGGGAGCAAACTGTTTTTT
.,.,TRBV7-9,TRBJ2-6,CASSPSGGANVLTF,TGTGCCAGCAGCCCCTCAGGCGGGGCCAACGTCCTGACTTTC
.,.,TRBV5-1,TRBJ1-1,CASSLAGTSDTEAFF,TGCGCCAGCAGCTTGGCGGGGACCTCGGACACTGAAGCTTTCTTT
.,few,TRBV3-1/TRBV3-2,TRBJ2-2,CASSQDWGDRNTGELFF,TGTGCCAGCAGCCAAGATTGGGGGGACAGGAACACCGGGGAGCTGTTTTTT
.,.,TRBV6-2/TRBV6-3,TRBJ2-3,CASSPGPLQQYF,TGTGCCAGCAGTCCCGGGCCCCTTCAGCAGTATTTT
.,.,TRBV7-9,TRBJ1-2,CASSLGDNYGYTF,TGTGCCAGCAGCTTAGGCGATAACTATGGCTACACCTTC
.,.,TRBV9,TRBJ2-2,CASSSGWGTGELFF,TGTGCCAGCAGCTCCGGTTGGGGCACCGGGGAGCTGTTTTTT